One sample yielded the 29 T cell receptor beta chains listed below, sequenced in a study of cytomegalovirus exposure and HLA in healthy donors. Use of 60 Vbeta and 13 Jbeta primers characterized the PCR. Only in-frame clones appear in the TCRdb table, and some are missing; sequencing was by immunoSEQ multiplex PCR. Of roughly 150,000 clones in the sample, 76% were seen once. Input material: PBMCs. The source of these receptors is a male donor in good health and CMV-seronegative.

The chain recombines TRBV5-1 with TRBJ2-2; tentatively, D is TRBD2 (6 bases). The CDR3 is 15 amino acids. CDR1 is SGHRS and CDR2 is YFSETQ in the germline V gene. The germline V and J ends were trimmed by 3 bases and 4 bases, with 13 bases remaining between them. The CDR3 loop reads CASSSRDWITGELFF. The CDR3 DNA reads TGCGCCAGCAGCTCTAGGGACTGGATCACCGGGGAGCTGTTTTTT.

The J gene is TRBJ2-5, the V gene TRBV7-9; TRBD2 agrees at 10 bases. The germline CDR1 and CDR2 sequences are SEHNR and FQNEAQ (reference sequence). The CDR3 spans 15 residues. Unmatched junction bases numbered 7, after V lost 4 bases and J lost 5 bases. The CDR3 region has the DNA TGTGCCAGCAGCTCCCCGGGACTAGCGATGGAGACCCAGTACTTC. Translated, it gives CASSSPGLAMETQYF.

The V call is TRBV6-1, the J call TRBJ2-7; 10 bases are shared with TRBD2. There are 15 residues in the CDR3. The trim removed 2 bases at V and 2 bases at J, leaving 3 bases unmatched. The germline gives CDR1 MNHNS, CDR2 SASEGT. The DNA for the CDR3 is TGTGCCAGCAGTGAAAGGAGCGGGAGGGCCTACGAGCAGTACTTC. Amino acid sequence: CASSERSGRAYEQYF.

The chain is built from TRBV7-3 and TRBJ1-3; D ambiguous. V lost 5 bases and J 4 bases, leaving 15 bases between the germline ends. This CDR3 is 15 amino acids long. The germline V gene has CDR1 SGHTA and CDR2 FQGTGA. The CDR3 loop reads CASSRGPEPGNTIYF. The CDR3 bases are TGTGCCAGCAGCCGCGGGCCCGAGCCGGGAAACACCATATATTTT.

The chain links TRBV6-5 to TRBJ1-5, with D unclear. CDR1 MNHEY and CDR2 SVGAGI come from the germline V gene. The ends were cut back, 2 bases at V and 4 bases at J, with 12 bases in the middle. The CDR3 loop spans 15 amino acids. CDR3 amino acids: CASSYERSGNQPQHF. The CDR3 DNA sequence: TGTGCCAGCAGTTACGAGCGGAGCGGTAATCAGCCCCAGCATTTT.

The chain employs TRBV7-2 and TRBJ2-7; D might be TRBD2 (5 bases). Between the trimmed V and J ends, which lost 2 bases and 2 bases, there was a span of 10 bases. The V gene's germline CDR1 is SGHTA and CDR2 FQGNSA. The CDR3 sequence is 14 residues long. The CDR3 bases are TGTGCCAGCAGCTTATTGACTACCACCTACGAGCAGTACTTC. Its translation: CASSLLTTTYEQYF.

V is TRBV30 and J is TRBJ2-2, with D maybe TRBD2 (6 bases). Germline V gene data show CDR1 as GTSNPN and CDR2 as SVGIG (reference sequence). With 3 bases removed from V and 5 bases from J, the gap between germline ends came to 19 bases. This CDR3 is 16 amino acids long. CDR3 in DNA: TGTGCCTGGAGCCCCTGGGCAGGGAGGAATACCGGGGAGCTGTTTTTT. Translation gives CAWSPWAGRNTGELFF.

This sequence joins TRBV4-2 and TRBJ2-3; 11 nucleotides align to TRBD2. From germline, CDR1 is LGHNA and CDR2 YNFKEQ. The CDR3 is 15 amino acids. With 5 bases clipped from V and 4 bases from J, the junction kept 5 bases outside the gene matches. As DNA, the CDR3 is TGTGCCAGCAGCTTGCAGGGACTAGCGGCAGATACGCAGTATTTT. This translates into CASSLQGLAADTQYF.

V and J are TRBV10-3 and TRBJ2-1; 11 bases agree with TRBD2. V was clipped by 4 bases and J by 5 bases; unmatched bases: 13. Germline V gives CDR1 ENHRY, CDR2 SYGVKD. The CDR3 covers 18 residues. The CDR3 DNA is TGTGCCATCAGTGTTGAGCTAGCGGGAGGAAAGGGGAACAATGAGCAGTTCTTC. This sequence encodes CAISVELAGGKGNNEQFF.

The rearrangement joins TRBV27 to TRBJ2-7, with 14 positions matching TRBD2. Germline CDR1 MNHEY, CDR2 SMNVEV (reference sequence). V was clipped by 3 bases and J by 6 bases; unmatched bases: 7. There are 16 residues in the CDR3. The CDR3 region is CASSFIPGLAGGEQYF. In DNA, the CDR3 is TGTGCCAGCAGTTTCATCCCCGGACTAGCGGGAGGCGAGCAGTACTTC.

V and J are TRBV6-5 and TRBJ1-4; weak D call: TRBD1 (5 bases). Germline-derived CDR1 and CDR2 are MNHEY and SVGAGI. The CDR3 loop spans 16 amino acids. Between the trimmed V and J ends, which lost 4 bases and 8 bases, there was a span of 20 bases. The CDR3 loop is CASSSVLQGGREKLFF. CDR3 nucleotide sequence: TGTGCCAGCAGTTCAGTTCTGCAGGGCGGACGGGAAAAACTGTTTTTT.

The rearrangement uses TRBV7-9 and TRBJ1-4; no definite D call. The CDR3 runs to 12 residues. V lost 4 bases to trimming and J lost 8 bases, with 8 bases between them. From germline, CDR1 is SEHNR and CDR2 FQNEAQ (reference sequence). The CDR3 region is CASSSKREKLFF. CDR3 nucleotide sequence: TGTGCCAGCAGCTCCAAGAGGGAAAAACTGTTTTTT. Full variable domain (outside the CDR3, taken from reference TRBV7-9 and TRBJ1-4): DTGVSQNPRHKITKRGQNVTFRCDPISEHNRLYWYRQTLGQGPEFLTYFQNEAQLEKSRLLSDRFSAERPKGSFSTLEIQRTEQGDSAMYLCASSSKREKLFFGSGTQLSVL.

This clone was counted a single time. The CDR3 nucleotides read TGTGCCAGCAGCCCGGCACAGGGCCTGAAGGGCTACACCTTC. Its translation is CASSPAQGLKGYTF. This rearrangement joins TRBV13 to TRBJ1-2; the D gene is possibly TRBD1 (6 bases). The CDR3 length is 14 residues. In germline, CDR1 is PRHDT, CDR2 FYEKMQ (reference sequence). Trimming stripped 5 bases from V and 8 bases from J, with 18 bases between. The entire variable domain, with the rest obtained from reference TRBV13 and TRBJ1-2, is as follows: AAGVIQSPRHLIKEKRETATLKCYPIPRHDTVYWYQQGPGQDPQFLISFYEKMQSDKGSIPDRFSAQQFSDYHSELNMSSLELGDSALYFCASSPAQGLKGYTFGSGTRLTVV.

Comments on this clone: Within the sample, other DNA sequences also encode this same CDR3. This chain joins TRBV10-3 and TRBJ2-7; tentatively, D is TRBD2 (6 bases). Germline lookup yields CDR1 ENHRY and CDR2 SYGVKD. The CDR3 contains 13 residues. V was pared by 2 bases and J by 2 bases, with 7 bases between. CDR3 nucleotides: TGTGCCATCAGTGAGACTAGCCCCTACGAGCAGTACTTC. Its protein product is CAISETSPYEQYF.

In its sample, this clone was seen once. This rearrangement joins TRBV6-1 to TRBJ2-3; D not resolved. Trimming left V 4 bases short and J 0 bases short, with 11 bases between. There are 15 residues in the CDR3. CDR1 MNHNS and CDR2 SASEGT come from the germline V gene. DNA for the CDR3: TGTGCCAGCAGTGTAAGAGCTACTAGCACAGATACGCAGTATTTT. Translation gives CASSVRATSTDTQYF.

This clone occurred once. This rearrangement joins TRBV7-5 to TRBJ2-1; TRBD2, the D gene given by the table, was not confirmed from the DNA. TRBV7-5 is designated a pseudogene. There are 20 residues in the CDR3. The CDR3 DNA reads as TGTGTCAGAAGCTTAGCGGAGGGCAGGGCGTCTAGCGGGTCCTACAATGAGCAGTTCTTC. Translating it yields CVRSLAEGRASSGSYNEQFF.

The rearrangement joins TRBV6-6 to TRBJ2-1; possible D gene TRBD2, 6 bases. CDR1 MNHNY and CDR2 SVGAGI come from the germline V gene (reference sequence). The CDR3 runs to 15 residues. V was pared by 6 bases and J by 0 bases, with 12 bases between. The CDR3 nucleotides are TGTGCCAGCAGGGAGGGGATGAGCTCCTACAATGAGCAGTTCTTC. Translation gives CASREGMSSYNEQFF.

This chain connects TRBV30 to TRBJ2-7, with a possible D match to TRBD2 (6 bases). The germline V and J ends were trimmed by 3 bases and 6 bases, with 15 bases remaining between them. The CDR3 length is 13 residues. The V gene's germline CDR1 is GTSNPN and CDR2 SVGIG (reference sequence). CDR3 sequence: CAWSREVRVEQYF. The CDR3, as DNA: TGTGCCTGGAGCAGGGAGGTCCGAGTCGAGCAGTACTTC.

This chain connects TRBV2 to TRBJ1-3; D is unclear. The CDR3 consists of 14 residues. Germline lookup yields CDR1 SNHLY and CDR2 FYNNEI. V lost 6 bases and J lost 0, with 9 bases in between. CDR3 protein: CASSFSYSGNTIYF. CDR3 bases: TGTGCCAGCAGCTTTTCTTACTCTGGAAACACCATATATTTT.

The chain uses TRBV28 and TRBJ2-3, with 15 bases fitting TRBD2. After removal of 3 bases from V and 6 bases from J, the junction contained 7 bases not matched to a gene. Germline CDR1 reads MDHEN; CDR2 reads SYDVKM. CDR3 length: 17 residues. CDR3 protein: CASSFVGLAGGRDTQYF. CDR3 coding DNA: TGTGCCAGCAGTTTTGTAGGACTAGCGGGAGGGCGGGATACGCAGTATTTT.

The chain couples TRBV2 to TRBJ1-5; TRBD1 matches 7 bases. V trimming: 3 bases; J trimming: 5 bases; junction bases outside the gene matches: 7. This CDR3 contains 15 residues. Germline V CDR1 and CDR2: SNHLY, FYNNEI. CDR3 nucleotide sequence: TGTGCCAGCAGTGATGGGACAGCCCGGGATCAGCCCCAGCATTTT. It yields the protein CASSDGTARDQPQHF.

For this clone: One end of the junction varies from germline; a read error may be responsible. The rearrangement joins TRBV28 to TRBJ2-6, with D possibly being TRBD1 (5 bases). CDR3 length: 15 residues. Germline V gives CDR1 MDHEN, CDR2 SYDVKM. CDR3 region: CASSSLRSGANVLTF. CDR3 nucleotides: TGTGCCAGCAGTTCCCTAAGATCTGGGGCCAACGTTCTGACTTTC.

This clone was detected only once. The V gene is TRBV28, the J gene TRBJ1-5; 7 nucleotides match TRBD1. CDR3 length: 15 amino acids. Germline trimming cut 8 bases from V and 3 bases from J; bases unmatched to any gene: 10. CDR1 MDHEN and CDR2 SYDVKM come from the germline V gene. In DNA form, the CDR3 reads TGTGCCAGCGGTCTCCAGGGGGGCATCAATCAGCCCCAGCATTTT. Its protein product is CASGLQGGINQPQHF.

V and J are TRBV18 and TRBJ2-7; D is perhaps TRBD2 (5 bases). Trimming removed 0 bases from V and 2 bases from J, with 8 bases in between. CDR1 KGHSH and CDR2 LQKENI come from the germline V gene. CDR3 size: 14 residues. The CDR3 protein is CASSPPSGPYEQYF. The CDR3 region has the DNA TGTGCCAGCTCACCACCCAGCGGACCCTACGAGCAGTACTTC. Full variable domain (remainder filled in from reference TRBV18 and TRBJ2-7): NAGVMQNPRHLVRRRGQEARLRCSPMKGHSHVYWYRQLPEEGLKFMVYLQKENIIDESGMPKERFSAEFPKEGPSILRIQQVVRGDSAAYFCASSPPSGPYEQYFGPGTRLTVT.

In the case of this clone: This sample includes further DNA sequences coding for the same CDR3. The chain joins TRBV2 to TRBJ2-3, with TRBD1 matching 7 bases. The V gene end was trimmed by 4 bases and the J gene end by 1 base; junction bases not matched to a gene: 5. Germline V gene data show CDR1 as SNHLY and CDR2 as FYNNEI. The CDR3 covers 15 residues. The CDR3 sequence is CASSGRQGGTDTQYF. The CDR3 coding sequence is TGTGCCAGCAGTGGACGACAGGGAGGCACAGATACGCAGTATTTT.

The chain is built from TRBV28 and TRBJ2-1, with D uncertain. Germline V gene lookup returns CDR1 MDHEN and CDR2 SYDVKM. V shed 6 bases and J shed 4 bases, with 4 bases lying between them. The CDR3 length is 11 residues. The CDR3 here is CASSLYNEQFF. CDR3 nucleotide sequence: TGTGCCAGCAGCCTTTACAATGAGCAGTTCTTC.

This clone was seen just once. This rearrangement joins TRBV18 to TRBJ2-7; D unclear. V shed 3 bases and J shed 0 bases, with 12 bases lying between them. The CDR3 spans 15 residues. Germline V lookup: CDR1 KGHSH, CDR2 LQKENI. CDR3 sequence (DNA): TGTGCCAGCTCACCCTCCCTCGGGTCCTCCTACGAGCAGTACTTC. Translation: CASSPSLGSSYEQYF.

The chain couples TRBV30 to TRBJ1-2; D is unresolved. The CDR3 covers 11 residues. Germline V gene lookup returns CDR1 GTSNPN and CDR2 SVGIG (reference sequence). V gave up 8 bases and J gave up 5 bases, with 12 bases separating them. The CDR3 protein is CAAWEAYGYTF. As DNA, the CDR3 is TGTGCCGCTTGGGAGGCGTATGGCTACACCTTC. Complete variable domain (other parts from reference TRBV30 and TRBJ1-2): SQTIHQWPATLVQPVGSPLSLECTVEGTSNPNLYWYRQAAGRGLQLLFYSVGIGQISSEVPQNLSASRPQDRQFILSSKKLLLSDSGFYLCAAWEAYGYTFGSGTRLTVV.

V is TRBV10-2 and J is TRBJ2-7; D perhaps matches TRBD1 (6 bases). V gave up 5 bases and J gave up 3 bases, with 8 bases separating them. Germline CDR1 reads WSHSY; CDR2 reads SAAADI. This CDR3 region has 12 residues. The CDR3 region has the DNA TGCGCCAGCAGTCGGACAGACTACGAGCAGTACTTC. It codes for CASSRTDYEQYF.